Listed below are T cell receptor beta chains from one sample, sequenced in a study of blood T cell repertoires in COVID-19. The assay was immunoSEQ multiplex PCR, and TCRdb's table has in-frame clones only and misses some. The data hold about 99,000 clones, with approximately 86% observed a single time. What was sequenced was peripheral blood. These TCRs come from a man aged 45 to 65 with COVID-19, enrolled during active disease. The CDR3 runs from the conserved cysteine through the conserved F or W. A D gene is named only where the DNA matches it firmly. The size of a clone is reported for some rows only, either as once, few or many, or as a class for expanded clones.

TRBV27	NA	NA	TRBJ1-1	CASSFQGWNTEAFF	TGTGCCAGCAGTTTCCAGGGGTGGAACACTGAAGCTTTCTTT
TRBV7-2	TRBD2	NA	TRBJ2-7	CASSSTSGSYEQYF	TGTGCCAGCAGCTCCACTAGCGGCTCCTACGAGCAGTACTTC
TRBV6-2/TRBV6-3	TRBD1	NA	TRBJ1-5	CASSRQGASNQPQHF	TGTGCCAGCAGCAGACAGGGGGCGAGCAATCAGCCCCAGCATTTT
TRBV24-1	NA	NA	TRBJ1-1	CATNRTGRNTEAFF	TGTGCCACCAACAGAACAGGACGGAATACTGAAGCTTTCTTT
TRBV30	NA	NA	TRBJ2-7	CAWSVTGPTSYEQYF	TGTGCCTGGAGTGTAACAGGGCCAACCTCCTACGAGCAGTACTTC
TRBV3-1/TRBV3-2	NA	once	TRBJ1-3	CASSQISGVSGNTIYF	TGTGCCAGCAGCCAAATCTCAGGGGTCTCTGGAAACACCATATATTTT
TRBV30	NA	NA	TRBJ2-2	CAWGETGELFF	TGTGCCTGGGGGGAGACCGGGGAGCTGTTTTTT
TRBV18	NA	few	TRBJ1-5	CASSAAGKSQPQHF	TGTGCCAGCTCAGCGGCAGGGAAAAGTCAGCCCCAGCATTTT
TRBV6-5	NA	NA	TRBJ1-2	CACSRFSNYGYTF	TGTGCCTGCTCTAGGTTTAGTAACTATGGCTACACCTTC
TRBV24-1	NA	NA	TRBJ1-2	CASTEIGRASVGYTF	TGTGCCTCCACGGAAATAGGAAGAGCTAGTGTTGGCTACACCTTC
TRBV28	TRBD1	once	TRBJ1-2	CASSSGEGTGLYGYTF	TGTGCCAGCAGTTCCGGGGAGGGGACAGGGCTCTATGGCTACACCTTC
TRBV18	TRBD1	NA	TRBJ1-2	CASSGTGDYGYTF	TGTGCCAGCTCGGGTACAGGGGACTATGGCTACACCTTC
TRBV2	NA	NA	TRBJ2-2	CASSNQGGRMGNRELFF	TGTGCCAGCAGTAATCAGGGAGGACGCATGGGGAACCGGGAGCTGTTTTTT
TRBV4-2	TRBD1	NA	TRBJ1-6	CASSQGGQGGSPLHF	TGTGCCAGCAGCCAAGGGGGACAGGGAGGATCACCCCTCCACTTT